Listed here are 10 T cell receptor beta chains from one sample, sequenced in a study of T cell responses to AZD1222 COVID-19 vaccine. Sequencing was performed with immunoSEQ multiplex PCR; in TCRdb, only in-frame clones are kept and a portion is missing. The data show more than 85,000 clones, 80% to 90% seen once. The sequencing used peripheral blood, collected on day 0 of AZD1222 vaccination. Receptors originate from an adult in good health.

CDR3 DNA sequence: TGTGCCAGCAGCCCCCACCCCACGGACAGGGGATCACCCCTCCACTTT. This encodes CASSPHPTDRGSPLHF. The chain employs TRBV9 and TRBJ1-6; the match to TRBD1 covers 9 bases. CDR3 length: 16 amino acids. From germline, CDR1 is SGDLS and CDR2 YYNGEE. Trimming cost V 4 bases and J 10 bases; bases outside gene matches: 12.

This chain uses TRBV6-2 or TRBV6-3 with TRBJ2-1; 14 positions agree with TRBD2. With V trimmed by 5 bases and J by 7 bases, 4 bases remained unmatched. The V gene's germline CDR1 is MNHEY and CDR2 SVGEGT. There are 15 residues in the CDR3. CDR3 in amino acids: CASSGGLAGVNEQFF. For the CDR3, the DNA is TGTGCCAGCAGTGGGGGACTAGCGGGAGTTAATGAGCAGTTCTTC.

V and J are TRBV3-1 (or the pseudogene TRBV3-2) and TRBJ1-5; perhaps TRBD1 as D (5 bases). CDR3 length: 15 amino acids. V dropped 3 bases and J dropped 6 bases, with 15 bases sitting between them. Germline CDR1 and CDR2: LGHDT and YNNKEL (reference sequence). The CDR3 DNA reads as TGTGCCAGCAGCCAGGGCAACGGGGGGGTTCAGCCCCAGCATTTT. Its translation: CASSQGNGGVQPQHF.

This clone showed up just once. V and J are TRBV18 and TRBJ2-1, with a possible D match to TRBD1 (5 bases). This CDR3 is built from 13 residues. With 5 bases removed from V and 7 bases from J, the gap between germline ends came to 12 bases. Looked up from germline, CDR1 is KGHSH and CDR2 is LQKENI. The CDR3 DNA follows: TGTGCCAGCTCAGAGGCAGGGAAAAATGAGCAGTTCTTC. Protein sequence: CASSEAGKNEQFF.

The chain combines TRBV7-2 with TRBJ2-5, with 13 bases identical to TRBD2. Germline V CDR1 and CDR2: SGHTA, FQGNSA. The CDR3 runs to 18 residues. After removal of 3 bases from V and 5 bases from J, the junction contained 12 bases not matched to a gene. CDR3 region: CASSFRLAGGWVGETQYF. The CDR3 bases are TGTGCCAGCAGCTTTCGACTAGCGGGAGGTTGGGTTGGGGAGACCCAGTACTTC.

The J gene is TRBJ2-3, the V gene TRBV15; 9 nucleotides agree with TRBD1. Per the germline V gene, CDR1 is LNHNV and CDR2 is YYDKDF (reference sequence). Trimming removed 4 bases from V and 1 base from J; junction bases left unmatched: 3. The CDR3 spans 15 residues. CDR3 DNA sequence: TGTGCCACCAGCACACAGGGGGCTGGCACAGATACGCAGTATTTT. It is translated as CATSTQGAGTDTQYF.

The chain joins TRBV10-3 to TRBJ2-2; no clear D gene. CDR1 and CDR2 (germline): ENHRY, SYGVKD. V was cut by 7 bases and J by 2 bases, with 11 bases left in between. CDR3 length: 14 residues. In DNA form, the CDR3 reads TGTGCCATCATGGGCAGAACTAACACCGGGGAGCTGTTTTTT. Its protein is CAIMGRTNTGELFF.

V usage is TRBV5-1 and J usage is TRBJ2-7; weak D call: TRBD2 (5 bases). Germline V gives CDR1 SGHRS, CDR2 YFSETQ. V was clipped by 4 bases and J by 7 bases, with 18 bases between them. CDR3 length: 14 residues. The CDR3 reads CASSPGEGWREQYF. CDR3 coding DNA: TGCGCCAGCAGCCCCGGGGAAGGGTGGCGAGAGCAGTACTTC.

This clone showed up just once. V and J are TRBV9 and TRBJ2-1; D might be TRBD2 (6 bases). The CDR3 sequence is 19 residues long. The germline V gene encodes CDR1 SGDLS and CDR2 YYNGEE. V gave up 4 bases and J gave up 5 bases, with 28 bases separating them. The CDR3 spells CASSPTPRGVAEINNEQFF. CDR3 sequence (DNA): TGTGCCAGCAGCCCAACCCCCCGGGGAGTAGCGGAGATAAACAATGAGCAGTTCTTC.

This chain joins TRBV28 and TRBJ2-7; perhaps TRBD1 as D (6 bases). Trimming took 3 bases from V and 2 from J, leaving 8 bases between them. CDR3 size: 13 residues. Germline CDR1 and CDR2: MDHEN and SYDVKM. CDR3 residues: CASSLGAAYEQYF. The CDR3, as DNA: TGTGCCAGCAGTTTGGGGGCCGCCTACGAGCAGTACTTC.